The next 32 T cell receptor beta chains were all read from a single sample in a study of patients and donors after allogeneic stem cell transplantation. Each CDR3 protein gets one entry after TCRdb re-called the RT-PCR reads with MiXCR. This sample has more than 150,000 distinct CDR3 sequences, with 35% to 50% found just once. The sample consisted of blood, either unsorted or a sorted T cell fraction (not recorded which). All receptors derive from a human donor who was either an allogeneic HSCT recipient or a stem cell or donor lymphocyte infusion donor (not recorded which). It is not recorded whose cells these are; they may come from a transplant donor.

This clonotype was seen only a few times. V usage is TRBV7-2 and J usage is TRBJ1-1, with D hard to call. The germline V gene has CDR1 SGHTA and CDR2 FQGNSA. Trimming left V 4 bases short and J 2 bases short, with 11 bases between. The CDR3 sequence is 14 residues long. CDR3 DNA: TGTGCCAGCAGCTCGCCTCAACTAAACACTGAAGCTTTCTTT. This encodes CASSSPQLNTEAFF.

The chain is built from TRBV9 and TRBJ2-2; D is ambiguous. This CDR3 is 12 amino acids long. Trimming stripped 2 bases from V and 8 bases from J, with 7 bases between. Germline V gene data show CDR1 as SGDLS and CDR2 as YYNGEE. The CDR3 region has the DNA TGTGCCAGCAGCGTTGGCAGGGGGGAGCTGTTTTTT. Translation gives CASSVGRGELFF.

This clonotype was detected a few times. The chain recombines TRBV6-6 with TRBJ1-4; TRBD1 is a possible D gene (5 bases). The length of the CDR3 is 14 residues. Germline-derived CDR1 and CDR2 are MNHNY and SVGAGI (reference sequence). The V gene lost 8 bases and the J gene lost 8 bases, with 18 bases spanning the gap. The CDR3 DNA reads as TGTGCCAGCGGAGGGACCCCTACTGGGGAAAAACTGTTTTTT. This gives the protein CASGGTPTGEKLFF.

The count of this clonotype is one. The V and J genes are TRBV4-1 and TRBJ2-7; 9 bases line up with TRBD2. Losses at the gene ends were 4 bases for V and 4 bases for J; bases not matched to a gene: 8. The CDR3 loop spans 15 amino acids. Looked up from germline, CDR1 is MGHRA and CDR2 is YSYEKL. CDR3 amino acids: CASSRLSGRGYEQYF. CDR3 nucleotide sequence: TGCGCCAGCAGCCGCCTTAGCGGGAGAGGATACGAGCAGTACTTC.

CDR3 residues: CASSPGIRPNTEAFF. In nucleotides, the CDR3 is TGTGCCAGCAGCCCAGGAATACGACCGAACACTGAAGCTTTCTTT. This chain connects TRBV13 to TRBJ1-1; D not certain. The length of the CDR3 is 15 residues. Germline V gives CDR1 PRHDT, CDR2 FYEKMQ (reference sequence). V dropped 5 bases and J dropped 1 base, with 14 bases sitting between them.

The V and J genes are TRBV29-1 and TRBJ1-2, with a weak D call TRBD1 (5 bases). The CDR3 covers 12 residues. Germline values: CDR1 SQVTM, CDR2 ANQGSEA. V was pared by 6 bases and J by 6 bases, with 14 bases between. For the CDR3, the DNA is TGCAGCGTAAACCGGGGGTTGGATGGCTACACCTTC. This encodes CSVNRGLDGYTF.

This clonotype has just one count. This chain joins TRBV12-3 or TRBV12-4 and TRBJ2-1; 11 nucleotides match TRBD2. CDR3 size: 18 residues. With 2 bases clipped from V and 5 bases from J, the junction kept 11 bases outside the gene matches. CDR3 amino acids: CASSLQGLLAGVDNEQFF. Written as DNA, the CDR3 is TGTGCCAGCAGTTTACAGGGCCTACTAGCGGGAGTCGACAATGAGCAGTTCTTC.

The chain couples TRBV7-8 to TRBJ2-1; TRBD1 matches 9 bases. The CDR3 extends over 16 amino acids. The germline CDR1 and CDR2 sequences are SGHVS and FQNEAQ. Trimming took 5 bases from V and 5 from J; bases not matched to a gene: 10. The CDR3, as DNA: TGTGCCAGCAGCCTATACGCGGGACAGGGAGACAATGAGCAGTTCTTC. It yields the protein CASSLYAGQGDNEQFF.

This clonotype was observed a handful of times. The chain links TRBV12-3 or TRBV12-4 to TRBJ2-3; D remains unclear. V was clipped by 6 bases and J by 4 bases, with 14 bases between them. The CDR3 length is 14 residues. The CDR3 bases are TGTGCCAGCAGCTTATCCTTTATAGCAGATACGCAGTATTTT. The encoded protein is CASSLSFIADTQYF.

This clonotype was seen more than once but under ten times. V and J are TRBV12-3 or TRBV12-4 and TRBJ1-1, with D unresolved. This CDR3 is built from 10 residues. V lost 10 bases and J lost 1, with 4 bases in between. CDR3 nucleotide sequence: TGTGCCACGGGGAACACTGAAGCTTTCTTT. Protein product: CATGNTEAFF.

This clonotype was seen at least ten times. The rearrangement joins TRBV24-1 to TRBJ1-1; D gene unclear. CDR3 length: 13 residues. Germline loops: CDR1 KGHDR, CDR2 SFDVKD. Trimming left V 6 bases short and J 0 bases short, with 7 bases between. The CDR3 nucleotides are TGTGCCACCAGTTATGGGGTGAACACTGAAGCTTTCTTT. It specifies CATSYGVNTEAFF.

The chain employs TRBV7-9 and TRBJ2-3, with D uncertain. Trimming stripped 6 bases from V and 1 base from J, with 8 bases between. The CDR3 spans 13 residues. Germline CDR1 is SEHNR and CDR2 is FQNEAQ (reference sequence). In DNA, the CDR3 is TGTGCCAGCAGTTTTGACGGCACAGATACGCAGTATTTT. This encodes CASSFDGTDTQYF.

The V and J genes are TRBV9 and TRBJ1-1; the D is unclear. Germline V gene lookup returns CDR1 SGDLS and CDR2 YYNGEE. Trimming took off 0 bases at V and 1 base at J, with 10 bases between the two ends. This CDR3 has 15 amino acids. The CDR3 nucleotides read TGTGCCAGCAGCGTAGCCCCTCCAGGGAACACTGAAGCTTTCTTT. Translation: CASSVAPPGNTEAFF. Variable domain in full (rest from reference TRBV9 and TRBJ1-1): DSGVTQTPKHLITATGQRVTLRCSPRSGDLSVYWYQQSLDQGLQFLIQYYNGEERAKGNILERFSAQQFPDLHSELNLSSLELGDSALYFCASSVAPPGNTEAFFGQGTRLTVV.

The chain carries TRBV12-3 or TRBV12-4 and TRBJ2-1; TRBD1 or TRBD2 may be the D gene (5 bases each). Between the trimmed V and J ends, which lost 3 bases and 10 bases, there was a span of 13 bases. The CDR3 consists of 13 residues. The CDR3 nucleotides are TGTGCCAGCAGTTTTGGGGGAGTAGAGGAGCAGTTCTTC. It specifies CASSFGGVEEQFF.

CDR3: CSVSDSINLIYGYTF. CDR3 nucleotide sequence: TGCAGCGTCTCGGACAGCATCAATCTTATCTATGGCTACACCTTC. The rearrangement uses TRBV29-1 and TRBJ1-2, with a tentative D call TRBD1 (6 bases). With 6 bases removed from V and 4 bases from J, the gap between germline ends came to 21 bases. There are 15 residues in the CDR3. Looked up from germline, CDR1 is SQVTM and CDR2 is ANQGSEA.

This clonotype was counted a few times. The rearrangement links TRBV5-1 to TRBJ2-1, with 14 positions matching TRBD2. V was clipped by 4 bases and J by 5 bases; unmatched bases: 5. CDR1 SGHRS and CDR2 YFSETQ come from the germline V gene. This CDR3 contains 16 residues. The CDR3 DNA reads TGCGCCAGCAGCACCTTGGGACTAGCGGGGGACAATGAGCAGTTCTTC. It yields the protein CASSTLGLAGDNEQFF. Full variable domain (remainder filled in from reference TRBV5-1 and TRBJ2-1): KAGVTQTPRYLIKTRGQQVTLSCSPISGHRSVSWYQQTPGQGLQFLFEYFSETQRNKGNFPGRFSGRQFSNSRSEMNVSTLELGDSALYLCASSTLGLAGDNEQFFGPGTRLTVL.

This clonotype showed up just a few times. The chain employs TRBV9 and TRBJ1-1; D is ambiguous. V lost 4 bases and J 6 bases, leaving 13 bases between the germline ends. This CDR3 has 13 residues. CDR1 is SGDLS, CDR2 YYNGEE, per germline. The CDR3 region has the DNA TGTGCCAGCAGCCTATCCTCCGGGGCTGAAGCTTTCTTT. Protein product: CASSLSSGAEAFF.

The sample holds one count of this clonotype. V usage is TRBV9 and J usage is TRBJ2-3; tentative D call: TRBD1 (6 bases). Germline-derived CDR1 and CDR2 are SGDLS and YYNGEE. The CDR3 contains 15 residues. Trimming stripped 3 bases from V and 0 bases from J, with 11 bases between. The CDR3 spells CASSARTDSTDTQYF. CDR3 bases: TGTGCCAGCAGCGCTCGGACAGATAGCACAGATACGCAGTATTTT. The entire variable domain, with the rest obtained from reference TRBV9 and TRBJ2-3, is as follows: DSGVTQTPKHLITATGQRVTLRCSPRSGDLSVYWYQQSLDQGLQFLIQYYNGEERAKGNILERFSAQQFPDLHSELNLSSLELGDSALYFCASSARTDSTDTQYFGPGTRLTVL.

This sequence joins TRBV9 and TRBJ2-2, with no clear D. This CDR3 comprises 13 residues. Germline lookup yields CDR1 SGDLS and CDR2 YYNGEE. V was trimmed by 0 bases and J by 4 bases, leaving 4 bases between them. This CDR3 reads CASSVEGTGELFF. Here the CDR3 DNA reads TGTGCCAGCAGCGTAGAAGGCACCGGGGAGCTGTTTTTT.

There are a few counts of this clonotype. The J gene is TRBJ1-1, the V gene TRBV3-2. TRBV3-2 is flagged as a pseudogene. The CDR3 has 16 residues. The CDR3 DNA reads as TGTGCCAGCAGCCTTCTACGACTCAGCATGAACACTGAAGCTTTCTTT. Protein product: CASSLLRLSMNTEAFF.

This clonotype appeared a single time. The chain couples TRBV7-3 to TRBJ2-1, with a possible D match to TRBD1 (7 bases). Germline V gene data show CDR1 as SGHTA and CDR2 as FQGTGA. Trimming removed 5 bases from V and 2 bases from J, with 16 bases in between. The CDR3 contains 16 residues. CDR3 coding DNA: TGTGCCAGCAGCCCAGCGACAGGGAGGCCCTACAATGAGCAGTTCTTC. As protein: CASSPATGRPYNEQFF.

This clonotype turned up a few times. The chain combines TRBV7-2 with TRBJ1-6; unclear D gene. CDR3 size: 14 residues. With 1 base removed from V and 5 bases from J, the gap between germline ends came to 6 bases. Germline assignment: CDR1 SGHTA and CDR2 FQGNSA. In DNA, the CDR3 is TGTGCCAGCAGCTTAGTGGTCAATAATTCACCCCTCCACTTT. Its protein is CASSLVVNNSPLHF.

This clonotype was recorded a few times. This chain connects TRBV20-1 to TRBJ2-1; D could derive from TRBD1 or TRBD2 (5 bases each). CDR3 length: 12 amino acids. V gave up 5 bases and J gave up 6 bases, with 11 bases separating them. The germline V gene has CDR1 DFQATT and CDR2 SNEGSKA (reference sequence). In DNA, the CDR3 is TGCAGTGCTTCGGGGCTCCTCAATGAGCAGTTCTTC. Its protein product is CSASGLLNEQFF.

The chain recombines TRBV24-1 with TRBJ1-5; D gene unclear. V was pared by 5 bases and J by 3 bases, with 7 bases between. The germline CDR1 and CDR2 sequences are KGHDR and SFDVKD. The CDR3 extends over 13 amino acids. CDR3 loop: CATSVPNNQPQHF. CDR3 DNA: TGTGCCACCAGTGTGCCGAACAATCAGCCCCAGCATTTT.

The chain links TRBV7-8 to TRBJ1-1; 8 bases agree with TRBD1. V trimming: 2 bases; J trimming: 3 bases; junction bases outside the gene matches: 5. The CDR3 contains 15 residues. The germline CDR1 and CDR2 sequences are SGHVS and FQNEAQ. CDR3 nucleotides: TGTGCCAGCAGCTTACAGGGGGCCCGGGACACTGAAGCTTTCTTT. Amino acid sequence: CASSLQGARDTEAFF.

The chain links TRBV12-3 or TRBV12-4 to TRBJ2-5, with TRBD2 as a possible D gene (6 bases). The CDR3 totals 14 residues. V was trimmed by 3 bases and J by 5 bases, leaving 13 bases between them. CDR3 in DNA: TGTGCCAGCAGTTTCCCCGGGAGTGGGGAGACCCAGTACTTC. It codes for CASSFPGSGETQYF.

This clonotype was found a few times. The chain is built from TRBV6-5 and TRBJ2-4, with a tentative D call TRBD2 (5 bases). V shed 2 bases and J shed 0 bases, with 11 bases lying between them. Germline V gene data show CDR1 as MNHEY and CDR2 as SVGAGI. This CDR3 spans 16 amino acids. The CDR3 region has the DNA TGTGCCAGCAGTTACACGCTTGCGGGAGCCAAAAACATTCAGTACTTC. It translates to CASSYTLAGAKNIQYF.

The CDR3 loop reads CASSRIAGGYNEQFF. CDR3 coding DNA: TGTGCCAGCAGCCGGATAGCGGGTGGCTACAATGAGCAGTTCTTC. This chain uses TRBV5-6 with TRBJ2-1, with 7 bases lining up with TRBD2. V shed 4 bases and J 3 bases; nucleotides not matched to a gene: 7. This CDR3 is 15 amino acids long. Germline CDR1 reads SGHDT; CDR2 reads YYEEEE.

This clonotype occurred a few times. CDR3 DNA: TGTGCCAGCAGCTCCCCTGGACATAGCAATCAGCCCCAGCATTTT. Its protein product is CASSSPGHSNQPQHF. This sequence joins TRBV7-8 and TRBJ1-5; possibly TRBD1 for D (5 bases). V was pared by 4 bases and J by 0 bases, with 10 bases between. CDR3 length equals 15 residues. CDR1 SGHVS and CDR2 FQNEAQ come from the germline V gene.

In this sample, this clonotype turned up a few times. The chain carries TRBV29-1 and TRBJ1-3; no reliable D call. Germline V gene sequence: CDR1 SQVTM, CDR2 ANQGSEA. CDR3 length equals 14 residues. Trimming took 7 bases from V and 3 from J, leaving 16 bases between them. CDR3 DNA: TGCAGCGCACAATTCAGGCCCTATGGAAACACCATATATTTT. Protein: CSAQFRPYGNTIYF. Looking up the rest from reference TRBV29-1 and TRBJ1-3 gives the full variable domain: SAVISQKPSRDICQRGTSLTIQCQVDSQVTMMFWYRQQPGQSLTLIATANQGSEATYESGFVIDKFPISRPNLTFSTLTVSNMSPEDSSIYLCSAQFRPYGNTIYFGEGSWLTVV.

This clonotype has more than one count but fewer than ten. CDR3 protein: CASRLIRGGTEAFF. CDR3 bases: TGTGCCAGCAGACTCATCAGAGGCGGGACTGAAGCTTTCTTT. The J gene is TRBJ1-1, the V gene TRBV6-2 or TRBV6-3; D is ambiguous. Germline V gene sequence: CDR1 MNHEY, CDR2 SVGEGT. The CDR3 spans 14 residues. V was clipped by 6 bases and J by 5 bases, with 16 bases between them.

The V call is TRBV12-3 or TRBV12-4, the J call TRBJ1-2, with 7 bases identical to TRBD1. This CDR3 is built from 12 residues. J lost 4 bases, V lost 7 bases, and 3 bases had no gene match. The DNA for the CDR3 is TGTGCCAGCACGGGGGACAGCTATGGCTACACCTTC. This codes for CASTGDSYGYTF.